This T cell receptor beta chain is drawn from a study of T cell changes during pregnancy in multiple sclerosis. The junction had 6 bases not matched to a gene; V was cut back by 6 bases and J by 4 bases. CDR3 length: 14 amino acids. The V gene's germline CDR1 is MDHEN and CDR2 SYDVKM. Libraries were prepared by immunoSEQ multiplex PCR; TCRdb keeps only in-frame clonotypes and omits some of them. The sample yields tens of thousands of clones, approximately 93% seen once. The source of this sequence is a female donor in good health, enrolled as a control in a pregnancy study. This chain links TRBV28 with TRBJ2-5; 9 nucleotides match TRBD1. The sequences come from peripheral blood, collected after pregnancy. The CDR3: CASRSTGGVETQYF. The CDR3 DNA sequence: TGTGCCAGCAGATCAACAGGGGGCGTAGAGACCCAGTACTTC.